These 24 T cell receptor beta chains originate from one sample sequenced in a study of blood T cell repertoires in COVID-19. Sequenced by immunoSEQ multiplex PCR; TCRdb stores in-frame clones only, minus some. The sample records under 50,000 clones, around four fifths being singletons. The material sequenced was peripheral blood. The receptors were sampled from a man between 70 and 80 years old with acute or convalescent COVID-19.

In this sample, this clone turned up many times. V gene TRBV27 combines with J gene TRBJ1-4; D remains ambiguous. Germline CDR1 and CDR2: MNHEY and SMNVEV (reference sequence). Trimming left V 3 bases short and J 10 bases short, with 12 bases between. The CDR3 has 13 amino acids. The DNA of the CDR3 is TGTGCCAGCAGTTTCGGGTCGGCGGGAAAACTGTTTTTT. This sequence encodes CASSFGSAGKLFF.

The CDR3 nucleotides are TGTGCCAGCAGTGAACTGGGACAGTTCGAGCAGTACTTC. Translating it yields CASSELGQFEQYF. The rearrangement uses TRBV6-1 and TRBJ2-7, with 7 positions matching TRBD1. The J segment lost 6 bases and the V segment lost 2 bases, leaving 4 bases of the junction unmatched. The CDR3 extends over 13 amino acids. Germline-derived CDR1 and CDR2 are MNHNS and SASEGT.

The genes are TRBV15 and TRBJ2-1; TRBD1 matches 7 bases. V lost 0 bases to trimming and J lost 8 bases; unmatched junction nucleotides: 10. This CDR3 has 16 residues. Germline CDR1 LNHNV, CDR2 YYDKDF (reference sequence). CDR3 in amino acids: CATSRDGRQGIDEQFF. CDR3 nucleotides: TGTGCCACCAGCAGAGATGGGAGACAGGGTATTGATGAGCAGTTCTTC.

This clone has a handful of counts. The rearrangement links TRBV28 to TRBJ2-2; perhaps TRBD1 as D (5 bases). CDR3 length: 14 amino acids. The V end lost 4 bases, the J end lost 6 bases, and 12 bases lay between the germline ends. In germline, CDR1 is MDHEN, CDR2 SYDVKM. The CDR3 coding sequence is TGTGCCAGCAGTTCTCCTCCCAGGGCCGGGGAGCTGTTTTTT. This sequence encodes CASSSPPRAGELFF.

This sequence joins TRBV30 and TRBJ2-1; 10 bases are shared with TRBD1. The germline V gene encodes CDR1 GTSNPN and CDR2 SVGIG (reference sequence). The CDR3 is 15 amino acids. V was pared by 4 bases and J by 7 bases, with 10 bases of the junction left unmatched. The CDR3 sequence is CAWTIRDRGTNEQFF. As DNA, the CDR3 is TGTGCCTGGACGATTAGGGACAGGGGAACAAATGAGCAGTTCTTC.

The chain carries TRBV4-3 and TRBJ1-2; D might be TRBD1 (6 bases). The germline V gene has CDR1 LGHNA and CDR2 YSLEER. The ends were cut back, 2 bases at V and 2 bases at J, with 15 bases in the middle. This CDR3 has 16 residues. The CDR3 coding sequence is TGCGCCAGCAGCCAACCCTCCGGGCAGGGGAACTATGGCTACACCTTC. Its translation: CASSQPSGQGNYGYTF.

The V gene is TRBV27, the J gene TRBJ2-7, with 7 nucleotides matching TRBD1. The CDR3 loop spans 14 amino acids. After removal of 5 bases from V and 1 base from J, the junction contained 5 bases not matched to a gene. Germline V gene data show CDR1 as MNHEY and CDR2 as SMNVEV (reference sequence). The CDR3 coding sequence is TGTGCCAGCAGTCCTCGGGACAGATCCTACGAGCAGTACTTC. This sequence encodes CASSPRDRSYEQYF.

The table lists this clone with a few counts. The chain combines TRBV5-1 with TRBJ1-2, with unresolved D. V lost 7 bases to trimming and J lost 6 bases, with 13 bases between them. Germline V gene sequence: CDR1 SGHRS, CDR2 YFSETQ. The CDR3 is made up of 12 amino acids. Here the CDR3 reads CASYARGNGYTF. Here the CDR3 DNA reads TGCGCCAGCTACGCACGGGGAAATGGCTACACCTTC. The full variable domain, rest sourced from reference TRBV5-1 and TRBJ1-2, is KAGVTQTPRYLIKTRGQQVTLSCSPISGHRSVSWYQQTPGQGLQFLFEYFSETQRNKGNFPGRFSGRQFSNSRSEMNVSTLELGDSALYLCASYARGNGYTFGSGTRLTVV.

A few counts support this clone. The rearrangement uses TRBV7-2 and TRBJ1-5, with unresolved D. Trimming removed 3 bases from V and 1 base from J, with 4 bases in between. The CDR3 is 13 residues long. The germline gives CDR1 SGHTA, CDR2 FQGNSA. The CDR3 loop is CASSFVSNQPQHF. The CDR3 coding sequence is TGTGCCAGCAGCTTCGTCAGCAATCAGCCCCAGCATTTT.

The rearrangement joins TRBV2 to TRBJ2-1; 14 positions agree with TRBD2. Germline CDR1 SNHLY, CDR2 FYNNEI. Losses at the gene ends were 5 bases for V and 7 bases for J; bases not matched to a gene: 4. This CDR3 spans 15 amino acids. This CDR3 is CASSSGTSGRNEQFF. CDR3 nucleotides: TGTGCCAGCAGTTCCGGGACTAGCGGGAGAAATGAGCAGTTCTTC.

CDR3 protein: CASSQALASGSVSDNEQFF. CDR3 sequence (DNA): TGTGCCAGCAGCCAAGCATTGGCTAGCGGGAGCGTCTCTGACAATGAGCAGTTCTTC. This chain joins TRBV4-2 and TRBJ2-1; 10 bases line up with TRBD2. The trim removed 1 base at V and 5 bases at J, leaving 14 bases unmatched. CDR3 length: 19 amino acids. In germline, CDR1 is LGHNA, CDR2 YNFKEQ.

The sample holds one count of this clone. The chain couples TRBV12-5 to TRBJ2-3; D remains ambiguous. Trimming removed 6 bases from V and 2 bases from J, with 12 bases in between. The CDR3 runs 14 residues. Germline assignment: CDR1 LGHNT and CDR2 FRNRAP. Written as DNA, the CDR3 is TGTGCTAGTGGCGAGGCCCTGCACACAGATACGCAGTATTTT. This sequence encodes CASGEALHTDTQYF.

The rearrangement uses TRBV5-1 and TRBJ1-4; TRBD1 matches 8 bases. V shed 4 bases and J 6 bases; nucleotides not matched to a gene: 8. The CDR3 runs 15 residues. The germline CDR1 and CDR2 sequences are SGHRS and YFSETQ. The CDR3 sequence is CASSASTGDDEKLFF. For the CDR3, the DNA is TGCGCCAGCAGCGCCTCGACAGGGGATGATGAAAAACTGTTTTTT.

This clone appeared a few times. The chain employs TRBV5-1 and TRBJ1-2; 9 nucleotides align to TRBD1. The CDR3 contains 15 residues. With V trimmed by 0 bases and J by 7 bases, 7 bases remained unmatched. Germline CDR1 is SGHRS and CDR2 is YFSETQ. Here the CDR3 reads CASSLGGQGLGGYTF. The CDR3 DNA follows: TGCGCCAGCAGCTTGGGAGGACAGGGGTTAGGTGGCTACACCTTC.

V is TRBV4-3 and J is TRBJ1-2; D ambiguous. Germline V gene lookup returns CDR1 LGHNA and CDR2 YSLEER. V shed 0 bases and J shed 2 bases, with 10 bases lying between them. The CDR3 extends over 15 amino acids. Written as DNA, the CDR3 is TGCGCCAGCAGCCAAGATTGGTCGGTAAACTATGGCTACACCTTC. Its translation: CASSQDWSVNYGYTF.

The V call is TRBV9, the J call TRBJ2-7; TRBD1 matches at 8 bases. The length of the CDR3 is 15 residues. Germline lookup yields CDR1 SGDLS and CDR2 YYNGEE. Trimming took 1 base from V and 3 from J; bases not matched to a gene: 6. CDR3 protein: CASSVLGQGYYEQYF. The DNA for the CDR3 is TGTGCCAGCAGCGTACTAGGACAGGGTTACTACGAGCAGTACTTC. Supplemented by reference TRBV9 and TRBJ2-7, the full variable domain reads DSGVTQTPKHLITATGQRVTLRCSPRSGDLSVYWYQQSLDQGLQFLIQYYNGEERAKGNILERFSAQQFPDLHSELNLSSLELGDSALYFCASSVLGQGYYEQYFGPGTRLTVT.

The chain has TRBV7-9 and TRBJ1-3, with 8 positions matching TRBD1. Germline loops: CDR1 SEHNR, CDR2 FQNEAQ (reference sequence). The V segment lost 5 bases and the J segment 2 bases; nucleotides outside the gene matches: 2. CDR3 length: 14 amino acids. CDR3 DNA: TGTGCCAGCAGCCTACAGGGGGCTGGAAACACCATATATTTT. It codes for CASSLQGAGNTIYF. Complete variable domain (other parts from reference TRBV7-9 and TRBJ1-3): DTGVSQNPRHKITKRGQNVTFRCDPISEHNRLYWYRQTLGQGPEFLTYFQNEAQLEKSRLLSDRFSAERPKGSFSTLEIQRTEQGDSAMYLCASSLQGAGNTIYFGEGSWLTVV.

The chain combines TRBV5-1 with TRBJ2-7; 11 bases are shared with TRBD2. The CDR3 has 14 residues. Germline CDR1 is SGHRS and CDR2 is YFSETQ. The J segment lost 7 bases and the V segment lost 4 bases, leaving 7 bases of the junction unmatched. For the CDR3, the DNA is TGCGCCAGCAGCGCTAGCGGGAGGTTCGGGGAGCAGTACTTC. Protein product: CASSASGRFGEQYF.

CDR3 in amino acids: CASSRTGGQETQYF. The CDR3 bases are TGTGCCAGTAGTCGGACAGGGGGGCAAGAGACCCAGTACTTC. This chain connects TRBV19 to TRBJ2-5, with 10 bases lining up with TRBD1. Germline CDR1 is LNHDA and CDR2 is SQIVND (reference sequence). V dropped 5 bases and J dropped 2; count of bases not matched to a gene: 2. The CDR3 covers 14 residues.

This clone was detected once. The chain carries TRBV14 and TRBJ2-7; 9 positions match TRBD1. The CDR3 is 17 amino acids. J gave up 5 bases and V 0 bases, and 11 bases lay outside the gene matches. Germline CDR1 SGHDN, CDR2 FVKESK. CDR3 residues: CASSQDLRTGARNEQYF. The CDR3, as DNA: TGTGCCAGCAGCCAAGATCTCAGGACAGGGGCCCGAAACGAGCAGTACTTC.

The chain has TRBV19 and TRBJ1-1, with TRBD1 matching over 7 bases. Germline CDR1 is LNHDA and CDR2 is SQIVND (reference sequence). J gave up 3 bases and V 7 bases, and 11 bases lay outside the gene matches. This CDR3 comprises 15 residues. DNA for the CDR3: TGTGCCAGTATGGAGGGACAGTTGAAGGACACTGAAGCTTTCTTT. The encoded protein is CASMEGQLKDTEAFF.

The CDR3 reads CASSLRGYKPQHF. In DNA form, the CDR3 reads TGTGCCAGCAGTTTACGGGGGTACAAGCCCCAGCATTTT. This chain joins TRBV27 and TRBJ1-5; TRBD1 is a possible D gene (5 bases). The ends were cut back, 2 bases at V and 8 bases at J, with 10 bases in the middle. The CDR3 loop spans 13 amino acids. The germline CDR1 and CDR2 sequences are MNHEY and SMNVEV (reference sequence).

This rearrangement joins TRBV12-3 or TRBV12-4 to TRBJ1-1; D is perhaps TRBD1 (5 bases). This CDR3 region has 13 residues. V lost 3 bases to trimming and J lost 4 bases, with 9 bases between them. The chain's CDR3 is CASSLSQGTEAFF. The DNA for the CDR3 is TGTGCCAGCAGTTTGTCCCAGGGCACTGAAGCTTTCTTT.

The chain links TRBV29-1 to TRBJ2-1, with 10 positions matching TRBD1. The junction had 7 bases not matched to a gene; V was cut back by 5 bases and J by 12 bases. From germline, CDR1 is SQVTM and CDR2 ANQGSEA. The CDR3 loop spans 12 amino acids. The DNA of the CDR3 is TGCAGCGTTTGGGACAGGGGAAAAGTGCAGTTCTTC. This gives the protein CSVWDRGKVQFF.